Listed below are T cell receptor beta chains from one sample, sequenced in a study of shared clonotypes between healthy human individuals. Method: immunoSEQ multiplex PCR; TCRdb's copy keeps in-frame clones and lacks some. Among over a million clones, approximately 97% were seen once, and the ten largest hold roughly 1.2%. Sample: naive CD4+ T cells sorted from blood. The receptors were sampled from a man aged 25 to 40 in good health. Both conserved end residues are part of each CDR3.

J	V	CDR3
TRBJ1-1	TRBV18	CASSPLSTGQNTEAFF
TRBJ2-7	TRBV9	CASSAGQGAGPNYEQYF
TRBJ2-5	TRBV13	CASRPSGTGHRETQYF
TRBJ2-3	TRBV19	CASSRDRNTDTQYF
TRBJ2-3	TRBV4-3	CASSQAGLAGVDTQYF
TRBJ2-2	TRBV18	CASSRYTIEGNTGELFF
TRBJ2-5	TRBV2	CASKFSSGRTVQTQYF
TRBJ1-5	TRBV27	CASSFAAYSNQPQHF
TRBJ2-1	TRBV6-1	CASSEQLAGGNEQFF
TRBJ2-1	TRBV7-9	CASSIERLAGGEQFF
TRBJ1-4	TRBV5-1	CASSLAAGGREKLFF
TRBJ1-5	TRBV6-5	CASSYSMGDDQPQHF
TRBJ1-1	TRBV5-1	CASSLAGQGITEAFF
TRBJ2-6	TRBV7-9	CASSTPLRANVLTF
TRBJ2-5	TRBV28	CASSFLAGGPETQYF
TRBJ1-4	TRBV7-8	CASTRGWNDEKLFF
TRBJ2-1	TRBV18	CASSPASNEQFF
TRBJ2-2	TRBV6-5	CANRDRNTGELFF